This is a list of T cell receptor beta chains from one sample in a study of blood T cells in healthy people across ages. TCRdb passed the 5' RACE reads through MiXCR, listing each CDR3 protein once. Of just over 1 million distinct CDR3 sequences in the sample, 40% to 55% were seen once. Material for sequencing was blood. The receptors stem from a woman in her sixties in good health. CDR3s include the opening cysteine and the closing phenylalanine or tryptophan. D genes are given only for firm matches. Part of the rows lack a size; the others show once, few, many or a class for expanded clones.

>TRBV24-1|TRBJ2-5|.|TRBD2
CATSGTGGAYEQYF
TGTGCCACCAGTGGGACGGGAGGTGCTTATGAGCAGTACTTC
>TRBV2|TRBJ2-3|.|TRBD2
CASSGTGTSGTDTQYF
TGTGCCAGCAGTGGCACCGGGACTAGCGGGACAGATACGCAGTATTTT
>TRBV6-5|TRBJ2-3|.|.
CASRGQGRRFLDTQYF
TGTGCCAGCCGCGGCCAGGGCAGGAGATTTTTAGATACGCAGTATTTT
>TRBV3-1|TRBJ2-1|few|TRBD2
CASSQGRSGRTNNEQFF
TGTGCCAGCAGCCAAGGTCGTAGCGGGAGGACCAACAATGAGCAGTTCTTC
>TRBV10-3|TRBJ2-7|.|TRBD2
CAIRASGSNDEQYF
TGTGCCATCAGGGCTAGCGGGAGTAACGACGAGCAGTACTTC
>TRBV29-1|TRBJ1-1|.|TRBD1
CSAPGRGPVGDTEAFF
TGCAGCGCCCCGGGGAGGGGGCCAGTCGGGGACACTGAAGCTTTCTTT
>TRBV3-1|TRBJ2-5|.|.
CASSPGIRRGRETQYF
TGTGCCAGCAGCCCCGGCATCCGGAGAGGGAGGGAGACCCAGTACTTC
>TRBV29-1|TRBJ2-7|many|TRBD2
CSVAASGYEQYF
TGCAGCGTTGCGGCTAGCGGCTACGAGCAGTACTTC
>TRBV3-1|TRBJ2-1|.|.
CASSQDGGRSHNEQFF
TGTGCCAGCAGCCAAGACGGGGGGCGATCCCACAATGAGCAGTTCTTC
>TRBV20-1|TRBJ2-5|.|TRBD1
CSAGTGRRETQYF
TGCAGTGCCGGGACAGGGCGGCGGGAGACCCAGTACTTC
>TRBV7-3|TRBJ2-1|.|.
CASSFGRSGEQFF
TGTGCCAGCAGCTTCGGACGGAGTGGTGAGCAGTTCTTC